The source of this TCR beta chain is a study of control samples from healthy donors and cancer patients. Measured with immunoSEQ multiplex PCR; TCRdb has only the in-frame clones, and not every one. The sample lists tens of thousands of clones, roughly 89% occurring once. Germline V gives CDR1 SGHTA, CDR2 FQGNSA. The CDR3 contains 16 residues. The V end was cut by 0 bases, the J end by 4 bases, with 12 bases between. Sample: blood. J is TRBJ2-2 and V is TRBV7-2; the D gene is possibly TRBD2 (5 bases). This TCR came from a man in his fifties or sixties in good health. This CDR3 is CASSLAVGIITGELFF. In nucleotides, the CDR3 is TGTGCCAGCAGCTTAGCGGTCGGGATTATCACCGGGGAGCTGTTTTTT.